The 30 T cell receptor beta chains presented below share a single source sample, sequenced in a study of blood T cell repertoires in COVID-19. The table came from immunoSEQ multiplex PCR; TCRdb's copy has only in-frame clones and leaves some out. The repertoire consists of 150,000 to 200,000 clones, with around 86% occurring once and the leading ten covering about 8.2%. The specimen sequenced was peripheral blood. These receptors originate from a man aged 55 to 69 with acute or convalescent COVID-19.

The CDR3 sequence is CASTSMAGTGGGNEQFF. CDR3 sequence (DNA): TGTGCCAGCACCTCTATGGCCGGGACTGGGGGAGGTAATGAGCAGTTCTTC. The J gene is TRBJ2-1, the V gene TRBV5-4; TRBD2 is a possible D gene (6 bases). The germline gives CDR1 SGHNT, CDR2 YYREEE (reference sequence). The CDR3 is made up of 17 amino acids. Trimming pared 6 bases from V and 7 bases from J, leaving 26 bases between.

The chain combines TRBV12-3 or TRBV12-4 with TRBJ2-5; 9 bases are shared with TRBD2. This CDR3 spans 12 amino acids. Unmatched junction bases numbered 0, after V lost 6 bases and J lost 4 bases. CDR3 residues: CASRLAGETQYF. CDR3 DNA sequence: TGTGCCAGCAGACTAGCGGGAGAGACCCAGTACTTC.

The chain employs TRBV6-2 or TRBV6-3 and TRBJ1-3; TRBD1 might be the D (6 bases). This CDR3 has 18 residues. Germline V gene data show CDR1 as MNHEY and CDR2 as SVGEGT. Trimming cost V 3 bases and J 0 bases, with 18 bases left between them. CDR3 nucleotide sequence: TGTGCCAGCAGTTATTACGTACGGGACACCGTCTCTGGAAACACCATATATTTT. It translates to CASSYYVRDTVSGNTIYF.

The CDR3 region has the DNA TGTGCCAGTAGGGGTGTGTCGGGACAGGGGGCCCTGGGCACTGAAGCTTTCTTT. Translated: CASRGVSGQGALGTEAFF. The V gene is TRBV19, the J gene TRBJ1-1, with 12 bases aligning to TRBD1. V trimming: 6 bases; J trimming: 4 bases; junction bases outside the gene matches: 15. Germline V gene sequence: CDR1 LNHDA, CDR2 SQIVND (reference sequence). The CDR3 extends over 18 amino acids.

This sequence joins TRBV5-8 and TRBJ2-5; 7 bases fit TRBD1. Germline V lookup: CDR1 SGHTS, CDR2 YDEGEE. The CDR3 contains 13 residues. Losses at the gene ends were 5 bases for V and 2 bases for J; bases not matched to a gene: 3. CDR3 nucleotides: TGTGCCAGCAGGTCGGGACAGCAAGAGACCCAGTACTTC. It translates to CASRSGQQETQYF. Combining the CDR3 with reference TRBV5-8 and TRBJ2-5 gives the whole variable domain EAGVTQSPTHLIKTRGQQATLRCSPISGHTSVYWYQQALGLGLQFLLWYDEGEERNRGNFPPRFSGRQFPNYSSELNVNALELEDSALYLCASRSGQQETQYFGPGTRLLVL.

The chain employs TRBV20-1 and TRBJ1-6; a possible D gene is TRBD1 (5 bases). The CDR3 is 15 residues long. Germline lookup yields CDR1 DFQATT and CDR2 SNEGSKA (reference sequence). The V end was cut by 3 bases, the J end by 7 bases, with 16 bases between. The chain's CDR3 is CSASKTAGGNSPLHF. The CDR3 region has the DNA TGCAGTGCTAGTAAGACAGCCGGTGGGAATTCACCCCTCCACTTT.

This chain's CDR3 is CASSVSGAYEQYF. CDR3 DNA sequence: TGTGCCAGCAGTGTCAGCGGCGCCTACGAGCAGTACTTC. The V call is TRBV2, the J call TRBJ2-7; tentatively, D is TRBD2 (5 bases). The germline gives CDR1 SNHLY, CDR2 FYNNEI. V lost 4 bases and J 2 bases, leaving 9 bases between the germline ends. CDR3 length equals 13 residues.

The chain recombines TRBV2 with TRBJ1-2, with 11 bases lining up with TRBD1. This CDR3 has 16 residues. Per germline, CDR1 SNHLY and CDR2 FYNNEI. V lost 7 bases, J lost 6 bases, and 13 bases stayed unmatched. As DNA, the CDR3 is TGTGCCAGCACTACTAGGACAGGGGGCGCTGATCATGGCTACACCTTC. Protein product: CASTTRTGGADHGYTF.

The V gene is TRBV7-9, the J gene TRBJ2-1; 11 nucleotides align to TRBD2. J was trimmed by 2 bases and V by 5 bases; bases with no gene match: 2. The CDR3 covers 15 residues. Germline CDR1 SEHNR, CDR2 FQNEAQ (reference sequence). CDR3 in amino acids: CASSPGLAAYNEQFF. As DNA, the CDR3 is TGTGCCAGCAGCCCGGGACTAGCGGCCTACAATGAGCAGTTCTTC.

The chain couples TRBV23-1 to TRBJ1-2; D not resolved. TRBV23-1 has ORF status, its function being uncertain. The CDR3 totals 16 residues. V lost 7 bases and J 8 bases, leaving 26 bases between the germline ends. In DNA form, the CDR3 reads TGCGCCAGCACCCCCAAAGTGAGGGAGTTATCGGGAGGCTACACCTTC. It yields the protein CASTPKVRELSGGYTF.

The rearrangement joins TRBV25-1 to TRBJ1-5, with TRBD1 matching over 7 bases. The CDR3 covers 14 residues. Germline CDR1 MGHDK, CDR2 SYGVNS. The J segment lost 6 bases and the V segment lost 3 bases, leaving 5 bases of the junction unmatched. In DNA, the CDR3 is TGTGCCAGCAGTGAGACAGGGATTGCTCAGCCCCAGCATTTT. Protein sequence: CASSETGIAQPQHF.

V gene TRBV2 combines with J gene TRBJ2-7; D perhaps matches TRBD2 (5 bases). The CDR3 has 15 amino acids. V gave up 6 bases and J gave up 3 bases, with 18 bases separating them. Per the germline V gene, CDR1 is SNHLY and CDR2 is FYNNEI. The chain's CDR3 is CASSERGLNLYEQYF. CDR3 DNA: TGTGCCAGCAGCGAGAGAGGGTTAAACCTCTACGAGCAGTACTTC.

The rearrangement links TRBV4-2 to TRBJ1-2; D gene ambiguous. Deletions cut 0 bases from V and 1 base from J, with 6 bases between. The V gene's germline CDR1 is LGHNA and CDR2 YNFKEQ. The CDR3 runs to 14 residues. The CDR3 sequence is CASSQDHNNYGYTF. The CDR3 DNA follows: TGTGCCAGCAGCCAAGACCACAATAACTATGGCTACACCTTC.

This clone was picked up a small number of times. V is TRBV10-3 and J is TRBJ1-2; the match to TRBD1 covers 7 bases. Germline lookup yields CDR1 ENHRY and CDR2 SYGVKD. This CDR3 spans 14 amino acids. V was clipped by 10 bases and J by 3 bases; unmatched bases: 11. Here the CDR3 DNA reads TGTGCCACCGCTCCTACAGGGGCCGACTATGGCTACACCTTC. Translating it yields CATAPTGADYGYTF.

The CDR3 nucleotides are TGTGCCAGCAGCGAGACCCGGGGGCAGGGGGCTTCTGGAAACACCATATATTTT. Amino acid sequence: CASSETRGQGASGNTIYF. The chain employs TRBV9 and TRBJ1-3, with 8 positions matching TRBD1. Germline assignment: CDR1 SGDLS and CDR2 YYNGEE. The trim removed 3 bases at V and 1 base at J, leaving 12 bases unmatched. The CDR3 loop spans 18 amino acids.

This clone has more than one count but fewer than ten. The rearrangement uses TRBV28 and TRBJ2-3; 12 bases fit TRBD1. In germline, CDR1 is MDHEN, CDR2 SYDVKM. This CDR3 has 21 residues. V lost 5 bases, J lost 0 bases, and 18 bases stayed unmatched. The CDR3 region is CASSTLRDRGLSGTSTDTQYF. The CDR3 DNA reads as TGTGCCAGCAGTACACTCCGGGACAGGGGGCTGAGCGGGACTAGCACAGATACGCAGTATTTT. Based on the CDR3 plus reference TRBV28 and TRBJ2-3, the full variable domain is DVKVTQSSRYLVKRTGEKVFLECVQDMDHENMFWYRQDPGLGLRLIYFSYDVKMKEKGDIPEGYSVSREKKERFSLILESASTNQTSMYLCASSTLRDRGLSGTSTDTQYFGPGTRLTVL.

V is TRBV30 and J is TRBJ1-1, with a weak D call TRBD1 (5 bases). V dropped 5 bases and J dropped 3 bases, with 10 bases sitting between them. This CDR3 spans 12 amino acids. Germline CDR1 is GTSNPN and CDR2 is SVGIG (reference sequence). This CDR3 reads CAWGTGDTEAFF. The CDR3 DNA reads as TGTGCCTGGGGTACGGGGGACACTGAAGCTTTCTTT.

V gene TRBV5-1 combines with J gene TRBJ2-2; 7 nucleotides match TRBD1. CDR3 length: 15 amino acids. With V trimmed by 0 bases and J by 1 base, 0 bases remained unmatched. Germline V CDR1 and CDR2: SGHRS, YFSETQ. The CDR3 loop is CASSLGQGNTGELFF. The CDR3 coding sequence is TGCGCCAGCAGCTTGGGACAGGGGAACACCGGGGAGCTGTTTTTT.

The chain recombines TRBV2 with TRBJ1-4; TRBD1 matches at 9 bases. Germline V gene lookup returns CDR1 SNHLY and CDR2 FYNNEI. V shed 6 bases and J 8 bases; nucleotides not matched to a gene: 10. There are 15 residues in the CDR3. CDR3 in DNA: TGTGCCAGCAGCATAAACAGGGGGCTTGTAGAAAAACTGTTTTTT. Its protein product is CASSINRGLVEKLFF. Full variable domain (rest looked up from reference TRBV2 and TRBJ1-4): EPEVTQTPSHQVTQMGQEVILRCVPISNHLYFYWYRQILGQKVEFLVSFYNNEISEKSEIFDDQFSVERPDGSNFTLKIRSTKLEDSAMYFCASSINRGLVEKLFFGSGTQLSVL.

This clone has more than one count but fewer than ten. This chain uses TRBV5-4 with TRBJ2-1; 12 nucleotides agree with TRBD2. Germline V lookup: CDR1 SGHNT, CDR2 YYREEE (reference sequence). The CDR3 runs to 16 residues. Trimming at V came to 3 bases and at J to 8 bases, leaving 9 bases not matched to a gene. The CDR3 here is CASSSWTSGIGDEQFF. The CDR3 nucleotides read TGTGCCAGCAGCTCTTGGACTAGCGGGATAGGCGATGAGCAGTTCTTC.

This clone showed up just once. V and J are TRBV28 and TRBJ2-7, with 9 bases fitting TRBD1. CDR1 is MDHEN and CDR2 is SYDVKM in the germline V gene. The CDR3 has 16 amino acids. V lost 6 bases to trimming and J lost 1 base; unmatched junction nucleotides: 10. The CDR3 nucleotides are TGTGCCAGCAGGCCGGGACAGGGCTCTTGGTCCTACGAGCAGTACTTC. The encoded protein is CASRPGQGSWSYEQYF.

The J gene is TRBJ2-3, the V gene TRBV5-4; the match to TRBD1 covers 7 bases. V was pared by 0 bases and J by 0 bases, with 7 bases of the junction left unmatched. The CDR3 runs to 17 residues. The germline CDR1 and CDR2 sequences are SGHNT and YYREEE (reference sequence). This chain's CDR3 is CASSLGKGAPSTDTQYF. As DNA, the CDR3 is TGTGCCAGCAGCTTGGGGAAGGGGGCCCCTAGCACAGATACGCAGTATTTT.

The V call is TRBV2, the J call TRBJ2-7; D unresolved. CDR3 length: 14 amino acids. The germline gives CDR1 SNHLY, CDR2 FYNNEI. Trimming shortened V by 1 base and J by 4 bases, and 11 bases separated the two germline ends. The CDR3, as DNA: TGTGCCAGCAGTGAAGGGGTTGGAGCGTACGAGCAGTACTTC. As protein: CASSEGVGAYEQYF.

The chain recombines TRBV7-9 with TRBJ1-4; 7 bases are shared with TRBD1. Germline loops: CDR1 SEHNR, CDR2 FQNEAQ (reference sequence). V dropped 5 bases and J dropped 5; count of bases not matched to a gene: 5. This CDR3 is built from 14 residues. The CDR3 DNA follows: TGTGCCAGCAGCGTGACAGGGTCCAATGAAAAACTGTTTTTT. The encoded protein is CASSVTGSNEKLFF.

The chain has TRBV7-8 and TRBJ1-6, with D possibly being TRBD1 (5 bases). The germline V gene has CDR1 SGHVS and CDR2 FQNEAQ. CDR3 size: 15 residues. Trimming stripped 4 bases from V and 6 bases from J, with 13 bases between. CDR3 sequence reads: CASSWGGYRNSPLHF. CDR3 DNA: TGTGCCAGCAGCTGGGGGGGTTATCGTAATTCACCCCTCCACTTT.

DNA of the CDR3: TGTGCCAGCAGCTTCCGGGGGGGTGGGAGGCCCGGGGAGCTGTTTTTT. Its translation: CASSFRGGGRPGELFF. The chain joins TRBV11-2 to TRBJ2-2; TRBD2 matches 8 bases. The germline V gene has CDR1 SGHAT and CDR2 FQNNGV. The CDR3 consists of 16 residues. The junction had 9 bases not matched to a gene; V was cut back by 3 bases and J by 6 bases. Supplemented by reference TRBV11-2 and TRBJ2-2, the full variable domain reads EAGVAQSPRYKIIEKRQSVAFWCNPISGHATLYWYQQILGQGPKLLIQFQNNGVVDDSQLPKDRFSAERLKGVDSTLKIQPAKLEDSAVYLCASSFRGGGRPGELFFGEGSRLTVL.

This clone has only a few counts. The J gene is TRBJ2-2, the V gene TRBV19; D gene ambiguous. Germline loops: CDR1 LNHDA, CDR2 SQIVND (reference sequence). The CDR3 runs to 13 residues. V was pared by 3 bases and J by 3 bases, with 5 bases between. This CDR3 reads CASSIQYTGELFF. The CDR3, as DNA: TGTGCCAGTAGTATTCAGTACACCGGGGAGCTGTTTTTT.

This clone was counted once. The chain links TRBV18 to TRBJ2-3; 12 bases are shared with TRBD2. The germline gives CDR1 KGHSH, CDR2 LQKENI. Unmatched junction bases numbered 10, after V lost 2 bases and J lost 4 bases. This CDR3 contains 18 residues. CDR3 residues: CASSPVPSGRAVADTQYF. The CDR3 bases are TGTGCCAGCTCACCAGTCCCTAGCGGGAGGGCCGTGGCAGATACGCAGTATTTT.

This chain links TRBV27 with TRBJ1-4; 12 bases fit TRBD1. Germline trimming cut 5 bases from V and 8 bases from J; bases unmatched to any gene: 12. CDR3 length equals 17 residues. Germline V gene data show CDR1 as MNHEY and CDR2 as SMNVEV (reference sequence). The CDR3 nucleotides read TGTGCCAGCAGTACCCGGGACAGGGGGCACGCGAGCGAAAAACTGTTTTTT. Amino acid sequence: CASSTRDRGHASEKLFF.

The CDR3 region has the DNA TGTGCCAGCAGCTTCGAGCGGGAGGATGAGCAGTTCTTC. This codes for CASSFEREDEQFF. The chain joins TRBV11-1 to TRBJ2-1; 9 bases are shared with TRBD2. Germline values: CDR1 SGHAT, CDR2 FQDESV (reference sequence). The V and J ends lost 3 bases and 8 bases, in that order; junction bases with no gene match: 2. The CDR3 extends over 13 amino acids.